This TCR beta chain was retrieved from a study of shared clonotypes between healthy human individuals. CDR1 is SGHRS, CDR2 YFSETQ, per germline. Unmatched junction bases numbered 7, after V lost 4 bases and J lost 2 bases. The length of the CDR3 is 15 residues. In the sorted-subset replicate PCRs, approximately 200 ng DNA, 25,000 to 30,000 T cell genomes, was used. Produced via immunoSEQ multiplex PCR; TCRdb's table is partial and in-frame only. The repertoire holds over 850,000 clones, with approximately 78% as singletons. Turning to this clone: No antigen is known for it.

Study-wide results and caveats: Generally, naive subsets came out with larger estimated richness than memory subsets.

The sequence was collected from a man aged 18 to 29 in good health. Some clones in this sample may be carry-over from other donors' samples. Sequencing was carried out using memory CD4+ T cells from PBMCs. Subset defined: CD45RA-negative fraction. The V and J genes are TRBV5-1 and TRBJ2-5; 8 positions agree with TRBD1. CDR3 loop: CASSGGTGPQETQYF. The CDR3 region has the DNA TGCGCCAGCAGCGGGGGGACAGGCCCACAAGAGACCCAGTACTTC.